In this sample, the clone carrying this T cell receptor (beta chain) turned up a few times. The antigen is unknown. The data derive from a study of blood T cells in healthy people across ages. The CDR3 is made up of 15 amino acids. CDR1 SGHKS and CDR2 YYEKEE come from the germline V gene (reference sequence). The V and J ends lost 2 bases and 2 bases respectively, with 13 bases between them. Healthy Russian Caucasian donors spanned ages roughly 6 to 100 years. A second about 6 to 12 cycle PCR used barcoded and J-beta primers. A tag from a template-switch adaptor with 12 random nucleotides marked each cDNA molecule. MiXCR was run by TCRdb on the 5' RACE reads, yielding one entry per CDR3 protein. The sample has some 1.5 million distinct CDR3 sequences, approximately 43% seen once. Findings and caveats of the study: Comparison with aged donors showed that long-lived donors had more naive CD4+ cells and higher diversity.

The chain employs TRBV5-5 and TRBJ2-5; tentatively, D is TRBD2 (5 bases). Sequences were obtained from blood. The origin of this receptor is a woman between 18 and 29 years old in good health. CDR3 sequence reads: CASSFTVRLQETQYF. In DNA form, the CDR3 reads TGTGCCAGCAGCTTTACGGTCCGACTACAAGAGACCCAGTACTTC.